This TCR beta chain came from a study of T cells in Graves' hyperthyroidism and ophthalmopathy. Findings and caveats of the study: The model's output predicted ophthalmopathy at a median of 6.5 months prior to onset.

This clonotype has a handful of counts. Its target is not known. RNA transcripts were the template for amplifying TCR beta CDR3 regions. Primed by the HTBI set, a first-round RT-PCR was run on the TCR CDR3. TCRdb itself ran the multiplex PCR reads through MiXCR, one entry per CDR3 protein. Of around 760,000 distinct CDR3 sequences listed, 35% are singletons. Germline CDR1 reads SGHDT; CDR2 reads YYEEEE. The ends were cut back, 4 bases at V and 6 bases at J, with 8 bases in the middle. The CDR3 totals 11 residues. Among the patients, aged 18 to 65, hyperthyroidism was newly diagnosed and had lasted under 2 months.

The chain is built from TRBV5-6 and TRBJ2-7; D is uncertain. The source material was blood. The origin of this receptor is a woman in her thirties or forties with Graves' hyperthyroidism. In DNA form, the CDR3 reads TGTGCCAGCAGCCGGGCCCTCGAGCAGTACTTC. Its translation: CASSRALEQYF.